The rows below give T cell receptor beta chains drawn from one sample of a study of cytomegalovirus exposure and HLA in healthy donors. Generated by immunoSEQ multiplex PCR, the TCRdb table keeps only in-frame clones and is missing some. Among roughly 160,000 clones listed, around 85% were seen once. The specimen was PBMCs. These receptors originate from a male donor in good health and CMV-seronegative. CDR3s include the opening cysteine and the closing phenylalanine or tryptophan. The D gene is left open where the match is weak. Clone size, where shown, is once, few, many, or a class for clones that have expanded.

TRBV5-6	TRBD1	TRBJ2-3	NA	TGTGCCAGCAGCTTACAGGGGGTCCCTAGCACAGATACGCAGTATTTT	CASSLQGVPSTDTQYF
TRBV2	TRBD1	TRBJ1-2	NA	TGTGCCAGCAGTGCACAGGGGGACTATGGCTACACCTTC	CASSAQGDYGYTF
TRBV29-1	TRBD1	TRBJ1-1	few	TGCAGCGTGTCTCGGGGACAGGCGGACACTGAAGCTTTCTTT	CSVSRGQADTEAFF
TRBV10-1	NA	TRBJ2-2	NA	TGCGCCAGCAGTGAGTCGATACAGGCGAACACCGGGGAGCTGTTTTTT	CASSESIQANTGELFF
TRBV6-5	TRBD2	TRBJ2-3	NA	TGTGCCAGCAGTTACTCGGGGGGGTACACAGATACGCAGTATTTT	CASSYSGGYTDTQYF
TRBV2	NA	TRBJ2-5	NA	TGTGCCAGCACCGAGATTGTACAGCAAGAGACCCAGTACTTC	CASTEIVQQETQYF
TRBV10-3	NA	TRBJ2-7	few	TGTGCCATCAGTTCAGTACAGGGTCCCTACGAGCAGTACTTC	CAISSVQGPYEQYF
TRBV5-4	NA	TRBJ2-6	few	TGTGCCAGCCAAAGCTCCTCTGGGGCCAACGTCCTGACTTTC	CASQSSSGANVLTF
TRBV5-1	NA	TRBJ2-7	NA	TGCGCCAGCAGCTTGGGACTATACCCCTACGAGCAGTACTTC	CASSLGLYPYEQYF
TRBV7-9	NA	TRBJ2-7	few	TGTGCCAGCAGCTTAAACAGCTACGAGCAGTACTTC	CASSLNSYEQYF